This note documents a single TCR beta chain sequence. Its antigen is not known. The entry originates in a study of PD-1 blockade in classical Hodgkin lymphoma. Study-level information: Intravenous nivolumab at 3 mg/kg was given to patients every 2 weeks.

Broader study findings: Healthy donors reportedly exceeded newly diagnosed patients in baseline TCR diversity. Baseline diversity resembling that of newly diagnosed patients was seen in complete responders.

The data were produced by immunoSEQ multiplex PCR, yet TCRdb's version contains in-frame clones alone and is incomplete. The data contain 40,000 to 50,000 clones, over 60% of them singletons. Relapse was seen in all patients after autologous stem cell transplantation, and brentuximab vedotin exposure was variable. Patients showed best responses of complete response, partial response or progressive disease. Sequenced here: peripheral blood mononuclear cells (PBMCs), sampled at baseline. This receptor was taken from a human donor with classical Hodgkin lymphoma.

CDR3 protein: CAISEDGGLRGYTF. CDR3 sequence (DNA): TGTGCCATCAGTGAGGACGGGGGGCTAAGGGGCTACACCTTC. The chain joins TRBV10-3 to TRBJ1-2; D possibly corresponds to TRBD1 (6 bases). Trimming pared 2 bases from V and 8 bases from J, leaving 15 bases between. The CDR3 loop spans 14 amino acids. The V gene's germline CDR1 is ENHRY and CDR2 SYGVKD.